This T cell receptor beta chain was identified in a study of blood T cell repertoires in COVID-19. Overall study: Collection of acute and convalescent COVID-19 samples took place in the United States, Italy and Spain. PBMCs, B-cell-depleted T cells, or T cells provided the cDNA or gDNA that made up the material.

The ends lost 6 bases at V and 4 bases at J; junction bases unmatched: 10. The CDR3 sequence is 14 residues long. Germline V lookup: CDR1 SGHRS, CDR2 YFSETQ. As handled by the study authors: Nucleated cell number was recorded as an estimate derived from reference gene primer amplification. Clones were sequenced by immunoSEQ multiplex PCR, and TCRdb holds only the in-frame ones, with some missing. The V and J calls and clone size come from that table; D and trimming were worked out from the DNA. Of 55,000 to 75,000 clones in the sample, 60% to 80% were seen once. Sequencing was done on a sample of peripheral blood. The rearrangement joins TRBV5-1 to TRBJ2-7, with TRBD2 matching over 7 bases. The clonotype comes from an elderly man with active or convalescent COVID-19. The CDR3 sequence is CASKLSAGEYEQYF. DNA of the CDR3: TGCGCCAGCAAGTTGTCCGCGGGGGAGTACGAGCAGTACTTC. Filled out from reference TRBV5-1 and TRBJ2-7, the complete variable domain reads KAGVTQTPRYLIKTRGQQVTLSCSPISGHRSVSWYQQTPGQGLQFLFEYFSETQRNKGNFPGRFSGRQFSNSRSEMNVSTLELGDSALYLCASKLSAGEYEQYFGPGTRLTVT.